The present entry profiles one TCR beta chain with its context. This entry belongs to a study of shared clonotypes between healthy human individuals. The junction had 2 bases not matched to a gene; V was cut back by 4 bases and J by 5 bases. Germline V CDR1 and CDR2: MDHEN, SYDVKM. The CDR3 is 13 residues long. Assay used: immunoSEQ multiplex PCR; TCRdb lists only in-frame clones, some missing. The repertoire has about 690,000 clones, roughly 87% of them found once; the top ten carry 34%. The rearrangement uses TRBV28 and TRBJ2-1, with TRBD2 matching 7 bases. Sequenced input: memory CD8+ T cells from PBMCs. This sample's subset: CD45RO+ cells pooled with CCR7-negative TemRA cells. The sequence derives from a man between 18 and 29 years old in good health. Some clones in this sample may be carry-over from other donors' samples. The CDR3 DNA reads TGTGCCAGCAGTTCTGGGGGGGACAATGAGCAGTTCTTC. Protein product: CASSSGGDNEQFF.